The 26 T cell receptor beta chains reported below all come from one sample, sequenced in a study of technical replicates of blood from a few donors. The method was immunoSEQ multiplex PCR; TCRdb's version includes in-frame clones alone and lacks a portion of them. The sample carries some 91,000 clones, 95% recorded once. Sequenced input: T cells isolated from PBMCs. These receptors all come from a human donor in good health.

The table lists this clone with a count of one. The genes are TRBV27 and TRBJ2-3; TRBD1 matches 10 bases. This CDR3 contains 16 residues. The germline CDR1 and CDR2 sequences are MNHEY and SMNVEV (reference sequence). With 3 bases clipped from V and 3 bases from J, the junction kept 6 bases outside the gene matches. CDR3 sequence (DNA): TGTGCCAGCAGTTTCCGGGACAGGGGAAAAACAGATACGCAGTATTTT. Translated: CASSFRDRGKTDTQYF.

This clone was detected once. The chain uses TRBV4-1 and TRBJ2-3, with 9 bases matching TRBD2. The germline gives CDR1 MGHRA, CDR2 YSYEKL. Trimming at V came to 4 bases and at J to 5 bases, leaving 16 bases not matched to a gene. The CDR3 has 18 residues. CDR3 in amino acids: CASSRGSDLAGVKDTQYF. The CDR3 DNA reads TGCGCCAGCAGCCGGGGCAGCGATTTAGCGGGAGTAAAAGATACGCAGTATTTT.

The rearrangement joins TRBV4-1 to TRBJ1-1; maybe TRBD1 (6 bases). CDR1 and CDR2 (germline): MGHRA, YSYEKL. Trimming took 1 base from V and 1 from J, leaving 10 bases between them. CDR3 length: 15 amino acids. CDR3: CASSQVGGANTEAFF. In DNA form, the CDR3 reads TGCGCCAGCAGCCAAGTGGGGGGGGCGAACACTGAAGCTTTCTTT.

This clone was recorded only once. The V and J genes are TRBV12-5 and TRBJ1-1; maybe TRBD1 (5 bases). Deletions cut 6 bases from V and 5 bases from J, with 16 bases between. The CDR3 contains 14 residues. Germline values: CDR1 LGHNT, CDR2 FRNRAP. The CDR3 reads CASGPGAGRTEAFF. The CDR3 DNA is TGTGCTAGTGGGCCCGGGGCAGGGAGGACTGAAGCTTTCTTT.

This rearrangement joins TRBV11-2 to TRBJ2-7; 11 bases fit TRBD1. Germline loops: CDR1 SGHAT, CDR2 FQNNGV. The CDR3 loop spans 17 amino acids. The junction had 7 bases not matched to a gene; V was cut back by 0 bases and J by 3 bases. CDR3 sequence: CASSLDFPDRGLYEQYF. In DNA, the CDR3 is TGTGCCAGCAGCTTAGATTTTCCGGACAGGGGGCTCTACGAGCAGTACTTC.

CDR3 nucleotides: TGCGCCAGCAGCTTGATGCCAGGGGGCTTCAATCAGCCCCAGCATTTT. It encodes CASSLMPGGFNQPQHF. This chain uses TRBV5-1 with TRBJ1-5; 8 nucleotides agree with TRBD1. The CDR3 is made up of 16 amino acids. V lost 1 base to trimming and J lost 3 bases; unmatched junction nucleotides: 6. Germline lookup yields CDR1 SGHRS and CDR2 YFSETQ.

This chain uses TRBV2 with TRBJ1-4; 9 positions match TRBD1. Germline V gives CDR1 SNHLY, CDR2 FYNNEI. The CDR3 has 14 amino acids. The trim removed 6 bases at V and 8 bases at J, leaving 7 bases unmatched. CDR3 nucleotides: TGTGCCAGCAGCGACAGGGGGTTGCCCGAAAAACTGTTTTTT. Protein: CASSDRGLPEKLFF.

Only one count was recorded for this clone. The chain combines TRBV15 with TRBJ2-1; D is perhaps TRBD2 (6 bases). V was cut by 6 bases and J by 4 bases, with 10 bases left in between. CDR3 length: 13 residues. Germline V gives CDR1 LNHNV, CDR2 YYDKDF (reference sequence). The CDR3 nucleotides are TGTGCCACCAGAGGCGGGACTTACAATGAGCAGTTCTTC. Encoded protein: CATRGGTYNEQFF.

The chain couples TRBV11-3 to TRBJ1-1; D gene unclear. Trimming removed 2 bases at V and 0 bases at J, with 7 bases between. The germline gives CDR1 SGHNT, CDR2 YENEEA. The CDR3 has 14 amino acids. The CDR3 loop reads CASSLTGLNTEAFF. The CDR3 DNA follows: TGTGCCAGCAGCTTAACGGGTCTGAACACTGAAGCTTTCTTT.

Turning to this clone: One end of the junction does not line up with germline, which may come from a read error. The sample has other DNA sequences that encode this CDR3 too. The chain combines TRBV5-1 with TRBJ2-5; 7 nucleotides match TRBD2. This CDR3 is 14 amino acids long. CDR1 is SGHRS and CDR2 is YFSETQ in the germline V gene. This CDR3 is CASSLGGSQETQYF. Written as DNA, the CDR3 is TGCGCCAGTAGCTTGGGAGGGAGCCAAGAGACCCAGTACTTC. The variable domain in full, completed from reference TRBV5-1 and TRBJ2-5, reads KAGVTQTPRYLIKTRGQQVTLSCSPISGHRSVSWYQQTPGQGLQFLFEYFSETQRNKGNFPGRFSGRQFSNSRSEMNVSTLELGDSALYLCASSLGGSQETQYFGPGTRLLVL.

Here the CDR3 DNA reads TGTGCCAGCAGTGAAGTGGCAGGGGAATGTGCACCCCTCCACTTT. It is translated as CASSEVAGECAPLHF. The chain couples TRBV25-1 to TRBJ1-6; possible D gene TRBD1, 6 bases. Germline values: CDR1 MGHDK, CDR2 SYGVNS. This CDR3 has 15 amino acids. V was cut by 2 bases and J by 11 bases, with 16 bases left in between.

Only one count was recorded for this clone. The V gene is TRBV25-1, the J gene TRBJ2-1; 7 nucleotides match TRBD1. The junction had 9 bases not matched to a gene; V was cut back by 6 bases and J by 7 bases. This CDR3 is built from 14 residues. CDR1 is MGHDK and CDR2 is SYGVNS in the germline V gene. The CDR3 reads CASSPRDRENEQFF. The CDR3 nucleotides read TGTGCCAGCAGCCCCCGCGACAGGGAGAATGAGCAGTTCTTC.

This clone has just one count. This chain joins TRBV11-3 and TRBJ1-6, with TRBD1 matching 12 bases. The germline V gene encodes CDR1 SGHNT and CDR2 YENEEA. The V gene end was trimmed by 5 bases and the J gene end by 10 bases; junction bases not matched to a gene: 3. This CDR3 spans 14 amino acids. The CDR3 region is CASSPGTGGSPLHF. In DNA form, the CDR3 reads TGTGCCAGCAGCCCGGGGACAGGGGGCTCACCCCTCCACTTT.

This clone was seen just once. V and J are TRBV29-1 and TRBJ1-2; 8 nucleotides match TRBD1. With 6 bases clipped from V and 1 base from J, the junction kept 4 bases outside the gene matches. Germline-derived CDR1 and CDR2 are SQVTM and ANQGSEA. The CDR3 length is 13 residues. In DNA, the CDR3 is TGCAGCGTGGACAGGGAAGTTAACTATGGCTACACCTTC. This gives the protein CSVDREVNYGYTF.

The rearrangement uses TRBV6-5 and TRBJ1-1, with D unresolved. Germline CDR1 and CDR2: MNHEY and SVGAGI. V dropped 10 bases and J dropped 0 bases, with 15 bases sitting between them. This CDR3 region has 14 residues. The CDR3 DNA follows: TGTGCCACCGCCTTCGGAGGGTTGAACACTGAAGCTTTCTTT. Its protein product is CATAFGGLNTEAFF.

The chain joins TRBV6-5 to TRBJ1-4; 7 positions agree with TRBD1. With 6 bases clipped from V and 8 bases from J, the junction kept 9 bases outside the gene matches. The CDR3 is 14 residues long. Germline CDR1 MNHEY, CDR2 SVGAGI. The CDR3, as DNA: TGTGCCAGCAGGACAGGGTTTAATTCCGAAAAACTGTTTTTT. This codes for CASRTGFNSEKLFF.

The rearrangement joins TRBV6-6 to TRBJ1-6; 7 bases map to TRBD1. The ends lost 6 bases at V and 10 bases at J; junction bases unmatched: 12. CDR1 is MNHNY and CDR2 is SVGAGI in the germline V gene (reference sequence). This CDR3 is built from 15 residues. The CDR3 region has the DNA TGTGCCAGCAGCGGGACAGCCAACCCGGTATCACCCCTCCACTTT. This translates into CASSGTANPVSPLHF.

This rearrangement joins TRBV5-1 to TRBJ1-4, with D possibly TRBD1 on 6 matching bases. Trimming cost V 4 bases and J 7 bases, with 14 bases left between them. The CDR3 consists of 14 residues. Germline-derived CDR1 and CDR2 are SGHRS and YFSETQ. This CDR3 is CASSPGGLGEKLFF. The DNA of the CDR3 is TGCGCCAGCAGCCCGGGGGGGCTAGGTGAAAAACTGTTTTTT. Full variable domain (outside the CDR3, taken from reference TRBV5-1 and TRBJ1-4): KAGVTQTPRYLIKTRGQQVTLSCSPISGHRSVSWYQQTPGQGLQFLFEYFSETQRNKGNFPGRFSGRQFSNSRSEMNVSTLELGDSALYLCASSPGGLGEKLFFGSGTQLSVL.

The rearrangement joins TRBV13 to TRBJ2-5; TRBD1 agrees at 8 bases. Per germline, CDR1 PRHDT and CDR2 FYEKMQ (reference sequence). V shed 3 bases and J 3 bases; nucleotides not matched to a gene: 9. The CDR3 covers 16 residues. CDR3 region: CASSFRTGLSEETQYF. CDR3 coding DNA: TGTGCCAGCAGCTTCAGGACAGGGTTATCGGAAGAGACCCAGTACTTC.

This rearrangement joins TRBV5-6 to TRBJ2-7; D perhaps matches TRBD1 (5 bases). The CDR3 sequence is 13 residues long. CDR1 is SGHDT and CDR2 is YYEEEE in the germline V gene. Trimming shortened V by 4 bases and J by 6 bases, and 14 bases separated the two germline ends. CDR3 sequence (DNA): TGTGCCAGCAGCACGAACCAGGGAAGCGAGCAGTACTTC. Translated: CASSTNQGSEQYF.

The chain couples TRBV27 to TRBJ2-7, with no clear D. Trimming pared 1 base from V and 0 bases from J, leaving 10 bases between. This CDR3 comprises 15 residues. Germline CDR1 MNHEY, CDR2 SMNVEV (reference sequence). The CDR3 sequence: CASSLFGGASYEQYF. CDR3 coding DNA: TGTGCCAGCAGTTTATTTGGCGGAGCCTCCTACGAGCAGTACTTC.

The rearrangement links TRBV19 to TRBJ2-1, with TRBD2 matching 10 bases. Losses at the gene ends were 5 bases for V and 9 bases for J; bases not matched to a gene: 4. Per the germline V gene, CDR1 is LNHDA and CDR2 is SQIVND (reference sequence). The CDR3 is made up of 13 amino acids. In DNA, the CDR3 is TGTGCCAGTAGTCTAGCGGGAGCAAGTGAGCAGTTCTTC. This codes for CASSLAGASEQFF.

This clone was counted once. The rearrangement joins TRBV7-8 to TRBJ1-1; D may be TRBD1 (5 bases). The CDR3 runs 14 residues. Trimming left V 5 bases short and J 2 bases short, with 12 bases between. Germline CDR1 is SGHVS and CDR2 is FQNEAQ. The CDR3 sequence is CASSPLTGNTEAFF. The CDR3 DNA is TGTGCCAGCAGCCCCCTTACAGGTAACACTGAAGCTTTCTTT.

In this sample, this clone turned up once. This chain connects TRBV5-4 to TRBJ1-1; D perhaps matches TRBD1 (5 bases). The V gene lost 4 bases and the J gene lost 7 bases, with 14 bases spanning the gap. The CDR3 totals 13 residues. The germline gives CDR1 SGHNT, CDR2 YYREEE (reference sequence). The CDR3 protein is CASSTKWGVEAFF. The CDR3 nucleotides read TGTGCCAGCAGCACCAAGTGGGGGGTTGAAGCTTTCTTT.

This sequence joins TRBV5-4 and TRBJ1-5; no firm D call. CDR3 length: 13 residues. V was pared by 4 bases and J by 5 bases, with 10 bases between. Germline V gene sequence: CDR1 SGHNT, CDR2 YYREEE (reference sequence). The CDR3 here is CASSQKKDQPQHF. CDR3 sequence (DNA): TGTGCCAGCAGCCAGAAAAAAGATCAGCCCCAGCATTTT.

The chain recombines TRBV28 with TRBJ2-7; 13 bases align to TRBD2. There are 16 residues in the CDR3. V lost 4 bases to trimming and J lost 3 bases; unmatched junction nucleotides: 6. The germline V gene encodes CDR1 MDHEN and CDR2 SYDVKM. Here the CDR3 reads CASSSPLAGGNYEQYF. CDR3 bases: TGTGCCAGCAGTTCCCCACTAGCGGGAGGGAACTACGAGCAGTACTTC.